Listed here is a single T cell receptor beta chain. Residents of about two dozen US areas, aged about 18 to 89 years, made up the participants. Cohort allocation depended upon clinical history that participants reported. Participants in the exposed group had met a COVID-19 case in the 2 weeks before joining the study. Repertoires were generated with immunoSEQ multiplex PCR, while TCRdb's copy carries only in-frame clones and drops some. The sample records around 250,000 clones, approximately 88% being singletons. These data are taken from a study of blood T cell repertoires in COVID-19. Study in general: Researchers got acute and convalescent COVID-19 samples from the United States, Italy and Spain.

The CDR3 loop spans 15 amino acids. Germline V gene data show CDR1 as MNHEY and CDR2 as SVGAGI. J lost 6 bases, V lost 2 bases, and 8 bases had no gene match. This sequence joins TRBV6-5 and TRBJ1-1; TRBD1 matches at 8 bases. The TCR originated in a woman aged 40 to 49 who had been exposed to COVID-19. Sequencing was carried out using PBMCs or T cells enriched from blood (not recorded which). CDR3 in DNA: TGTGCCAGCAGTTACAGAGGGACAGGCAGGGCTGAAGCTTTCTTT. Amino acids: CASSYRGTGRAEAFF.